Only a few counts were recorded for the clone carrying this T cell receptor beta chain. What it binds is not known. The sample belongs to a study of blood T cells in healthy people across ages. CDR3 length equals 16 residues. V lost 1 base to trimming and J lost 4 bases, with 14 bases between them. Looked up from germline, CDR1 is SNHLY and CDR2 is FYNNEI. Study-wide results and limits: Estimates based on one million T cells were treated as lower bounds.

A second PCR, run for about 7 to 11 cycles, used a sample-barcoded 5' primer plus a J-beta primer mix. A 12-random-nucleotide template-switch adaptor tagged each cDNA molecule. MiXCR, applied by TCRdb to the 5' RACE reads, yields one record per CDR3 protein. The table shows 500,000 to 550,000 distinct CDR3 sequences, with less than 25% occurring only once. The same specimen was also included in a second study, on T cells of mothers and their children. As that report states: The authors used all extracted RNA for cDNA synthesis, at roughly 1.5 ug per 15 ul. Maternal samples each gave over 9.5 million TCR beta CDR3 reads, and child samples approximately 3 million each.

This receptor was identified in a boy younger than 18 in good health. The sample taken for sequencing was blood. This chain links TRBV2 with TRBJ2-1; TRBD2 might be the D (6 bases). The CDR3 loop reads CASSEDRGVTYNEQFF. CDR3 sequence (DNA): TGTGCCAGCAGTGAAGATCGCGGGGTTACGTACAATGAGCAGTTCTTC.